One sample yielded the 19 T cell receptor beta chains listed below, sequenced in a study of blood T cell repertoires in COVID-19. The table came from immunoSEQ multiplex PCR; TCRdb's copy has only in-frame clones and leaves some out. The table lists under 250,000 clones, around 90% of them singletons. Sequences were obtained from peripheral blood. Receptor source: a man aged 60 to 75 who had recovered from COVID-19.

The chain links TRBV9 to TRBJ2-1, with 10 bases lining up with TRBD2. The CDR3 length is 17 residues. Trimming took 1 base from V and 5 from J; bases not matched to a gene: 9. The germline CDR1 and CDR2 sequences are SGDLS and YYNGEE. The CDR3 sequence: CASSVLSGGVLHNEQFF. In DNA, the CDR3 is TGTGCCAGCAGCGTATTAAGCGGGGGGGTATTACACAATGAGCAGTTCTTC. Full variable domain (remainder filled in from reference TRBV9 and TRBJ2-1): DSGVTQTPKHLITATGQRVTLRCSPRSGDLSVYWYQQSLDQGLQFLIQYYNGEERAKGNILERFSAQQFPDLHSELNLSSLELGDSALYFCASSVLSGGVLHNEQFFGPGTRLTVL.

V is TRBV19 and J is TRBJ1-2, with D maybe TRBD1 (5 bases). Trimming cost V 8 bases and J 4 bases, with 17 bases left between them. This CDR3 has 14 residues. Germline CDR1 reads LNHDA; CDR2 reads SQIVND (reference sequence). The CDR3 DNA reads TGTGCCAGTTCCATGCTAGACAGAAGCTATGGCTACACCTTC. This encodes CASSMLDRSYGYTF.

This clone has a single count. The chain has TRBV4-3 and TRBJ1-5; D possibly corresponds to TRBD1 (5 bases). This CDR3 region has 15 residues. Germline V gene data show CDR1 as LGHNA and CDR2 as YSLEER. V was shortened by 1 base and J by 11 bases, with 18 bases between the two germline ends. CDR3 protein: CASSQGTPHLGTQHF. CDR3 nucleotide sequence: TGCGCCAGCAGCCAAGGGACACCCCATCTCGGTACCCAGCATTTT.

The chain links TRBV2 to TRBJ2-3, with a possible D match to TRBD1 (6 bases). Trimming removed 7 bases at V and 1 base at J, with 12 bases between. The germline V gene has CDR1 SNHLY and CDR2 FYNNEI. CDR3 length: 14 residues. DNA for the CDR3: TGTGCCAGCAAAAGGGACACCGGCACAGATACGCAGTATTTT. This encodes CASKRDTGTDTQYF.

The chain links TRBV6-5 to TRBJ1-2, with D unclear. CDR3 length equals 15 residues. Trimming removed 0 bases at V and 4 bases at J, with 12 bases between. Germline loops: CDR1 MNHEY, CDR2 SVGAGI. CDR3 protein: CASSYSGGGLYGYTF. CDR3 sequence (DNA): TGTGCCAGCAGTTACTCGGGTGGAGGCCTCTATGGCTACACCTTC.

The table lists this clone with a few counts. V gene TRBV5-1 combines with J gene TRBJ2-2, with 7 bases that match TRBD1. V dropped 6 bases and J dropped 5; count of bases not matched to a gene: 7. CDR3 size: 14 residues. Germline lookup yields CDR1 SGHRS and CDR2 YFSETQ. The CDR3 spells CASTENRGTGELFF. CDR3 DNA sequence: TGCGCCAGCACCGAAAACAGGGGAACCGGGGAGCTGTTTTTT.

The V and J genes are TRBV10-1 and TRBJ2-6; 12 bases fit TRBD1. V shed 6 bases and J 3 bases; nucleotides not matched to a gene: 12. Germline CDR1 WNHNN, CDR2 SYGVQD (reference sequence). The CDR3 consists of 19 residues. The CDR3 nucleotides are TGCGCCAGCAGCCTACCCCCGGGACAGGGGGCGGGTGGGGCCAACGTCCTGACTTTC. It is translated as CASSLPPGQGAGGANVLTF.

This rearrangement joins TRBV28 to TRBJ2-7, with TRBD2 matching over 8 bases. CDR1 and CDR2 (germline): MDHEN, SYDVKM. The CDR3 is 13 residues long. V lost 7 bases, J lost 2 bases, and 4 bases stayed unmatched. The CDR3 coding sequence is TGTGCCAGCAAGTCGGGGGGGGCCTACGAGCAGTACTTC. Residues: CASKSGGAYEQYF.

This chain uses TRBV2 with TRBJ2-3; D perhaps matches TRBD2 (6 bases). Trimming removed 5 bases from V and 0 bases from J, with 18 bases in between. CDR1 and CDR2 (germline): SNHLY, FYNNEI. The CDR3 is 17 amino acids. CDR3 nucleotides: TGTGCCAGCAGTAGCCTTCCGGGCGGGGCAAGCACAGATACGCAGTATTTT. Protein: CASSSLPGGASTDTQYF.

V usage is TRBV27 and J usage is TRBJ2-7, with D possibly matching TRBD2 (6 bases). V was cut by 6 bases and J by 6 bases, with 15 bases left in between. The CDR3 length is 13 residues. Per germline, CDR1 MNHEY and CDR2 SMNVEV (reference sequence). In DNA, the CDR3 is TGTGCCAGCAGAATTATGGGAGGAAGCGAGCAGTACTTC. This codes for CASRIMGGSEQYF.

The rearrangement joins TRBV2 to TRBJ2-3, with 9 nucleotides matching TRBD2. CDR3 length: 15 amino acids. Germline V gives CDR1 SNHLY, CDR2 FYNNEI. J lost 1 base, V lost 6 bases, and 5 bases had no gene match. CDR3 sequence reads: CASRKASGGTDTQYF. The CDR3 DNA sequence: TGTGCCAGCAGAAAAGCTAGCGGGGGCACAGATACGCAGTATTTT.

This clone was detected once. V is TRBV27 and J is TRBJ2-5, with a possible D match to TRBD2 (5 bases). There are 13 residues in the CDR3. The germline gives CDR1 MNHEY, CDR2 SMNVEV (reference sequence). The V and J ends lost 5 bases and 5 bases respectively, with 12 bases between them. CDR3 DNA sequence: TGTGCCAGCAGTCCTATCCCGGGGGAGACCCAGTACTTC. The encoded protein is CASSPIPGETQYF.

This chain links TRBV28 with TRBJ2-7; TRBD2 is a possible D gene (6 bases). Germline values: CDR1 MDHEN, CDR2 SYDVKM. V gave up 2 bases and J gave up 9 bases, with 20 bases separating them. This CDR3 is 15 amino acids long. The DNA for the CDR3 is TGTGCCAGCAGTTTAGGGGACTCAATGCTACGAGGGCAGTACTTC. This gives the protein CASSLGDSMLRGQYF.

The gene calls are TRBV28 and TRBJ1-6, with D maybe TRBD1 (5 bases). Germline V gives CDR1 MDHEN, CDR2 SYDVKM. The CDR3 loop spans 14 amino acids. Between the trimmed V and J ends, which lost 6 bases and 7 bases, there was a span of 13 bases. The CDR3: CASRWGETNSPLHF. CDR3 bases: TGTGCCAGCAGATGGGGGGAAACCAATTCACCCCTCCACTTT.

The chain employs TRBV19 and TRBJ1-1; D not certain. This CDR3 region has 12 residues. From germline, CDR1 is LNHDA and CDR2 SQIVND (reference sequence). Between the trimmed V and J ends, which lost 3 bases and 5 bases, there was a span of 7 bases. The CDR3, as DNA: TGTGCCAGTAGTATGAGAGGAACTGAAGCTTTCTTT. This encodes CASSMRGTEAFF.

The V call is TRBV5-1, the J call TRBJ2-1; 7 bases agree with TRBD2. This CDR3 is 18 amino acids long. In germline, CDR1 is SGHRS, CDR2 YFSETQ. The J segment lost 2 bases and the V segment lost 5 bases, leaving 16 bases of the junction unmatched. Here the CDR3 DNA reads TGCGCCAGCAGTCCCCCCGGCGGGGGAACCATGGCCTACAATGAGCAGTTCTTC. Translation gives CASSPPGGGTMAYNEQFF.

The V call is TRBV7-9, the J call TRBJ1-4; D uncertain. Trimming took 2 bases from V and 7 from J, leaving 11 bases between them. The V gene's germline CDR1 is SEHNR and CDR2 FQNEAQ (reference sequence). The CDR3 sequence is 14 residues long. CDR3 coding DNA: TGTGCCAGCAGCTTACTCCGGGCGGGTGAAAAACTGTTTTTT. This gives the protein CASSLLRAGEKLFF.

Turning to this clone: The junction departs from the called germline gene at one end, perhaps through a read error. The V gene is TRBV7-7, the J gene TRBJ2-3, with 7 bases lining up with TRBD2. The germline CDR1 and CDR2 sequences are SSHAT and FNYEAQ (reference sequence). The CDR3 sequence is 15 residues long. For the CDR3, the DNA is TGTGCTAGCAGCCGTACGGGGGGAGGCACAGATACGCAGTATTTT. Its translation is CASSRTGGGTDTQYF.

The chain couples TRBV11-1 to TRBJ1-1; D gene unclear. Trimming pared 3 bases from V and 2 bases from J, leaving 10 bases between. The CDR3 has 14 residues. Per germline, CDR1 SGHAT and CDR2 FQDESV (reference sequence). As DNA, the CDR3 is TGTGCCAGCAGCTTTAGACACCTCAACACTGAAGCTTTCTTT. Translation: CASSFRHLNTEAFF. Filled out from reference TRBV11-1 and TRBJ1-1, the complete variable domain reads EAEVAQSPRYKITEKSQAVAFWCDPISGHATLYWYRQILGQGPELLVQFQDESVVDDSQLPKDRFSAERLKGVDSTLKIQPAELGDSAMYLCASSFRHLNTEAFFGQGTRLTVV.